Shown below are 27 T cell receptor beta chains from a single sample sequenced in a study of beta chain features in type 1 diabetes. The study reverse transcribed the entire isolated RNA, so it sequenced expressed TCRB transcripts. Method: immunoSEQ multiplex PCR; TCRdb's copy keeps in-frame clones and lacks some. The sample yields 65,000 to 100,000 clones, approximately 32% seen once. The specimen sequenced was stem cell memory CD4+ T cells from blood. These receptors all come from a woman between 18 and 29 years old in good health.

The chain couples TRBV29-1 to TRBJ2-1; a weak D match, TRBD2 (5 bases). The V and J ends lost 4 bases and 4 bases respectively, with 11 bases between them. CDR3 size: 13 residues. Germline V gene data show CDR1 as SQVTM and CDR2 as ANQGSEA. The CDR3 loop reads CSVVRDSYNEQFF. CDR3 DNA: TGCAGCGTTGTTCGGGATTCGTACAATGAGCAGTTCTTC.

The DNA for the CDR3 is TGTGCCAGCAGCTCCCTCCTTAGCAATCAGCCCCAGCATTTT. It codes for CASSSLLSNQPQHF. This chain links TRBV6-5 with TRBJ1-5, with no clear D. Germline CDR1 reads MNHEY; CDR2 reads SVGAGI. The CDR3 is made up of 14 amino acids. Deletions cut 6 bases from V and 0 bases from J, with 9 bases between.

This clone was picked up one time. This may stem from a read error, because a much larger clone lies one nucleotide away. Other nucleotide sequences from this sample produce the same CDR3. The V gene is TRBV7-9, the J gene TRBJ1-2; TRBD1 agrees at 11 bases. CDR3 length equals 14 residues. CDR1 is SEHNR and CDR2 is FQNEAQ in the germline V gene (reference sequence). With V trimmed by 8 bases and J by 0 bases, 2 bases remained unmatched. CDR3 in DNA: TGTGCCAGCGGGGGACAGGGGGCTAACTATGGCTACACCTTC. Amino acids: CASGGQGANYGYTF.

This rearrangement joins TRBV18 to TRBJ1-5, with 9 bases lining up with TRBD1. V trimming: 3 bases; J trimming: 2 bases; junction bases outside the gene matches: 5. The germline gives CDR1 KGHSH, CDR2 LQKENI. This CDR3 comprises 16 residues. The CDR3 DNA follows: TGTGCCAGCTCACCCCCGACAGGGGGGGGCAATCAGCCCCAGCATTTT. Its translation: CASSPPTGGGNQPQHF.

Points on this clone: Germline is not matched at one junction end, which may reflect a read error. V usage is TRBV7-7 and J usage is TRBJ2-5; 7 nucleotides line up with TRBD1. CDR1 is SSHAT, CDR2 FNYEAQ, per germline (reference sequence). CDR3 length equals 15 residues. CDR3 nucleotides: TGTGCTAGCAGCTTAGGCCAGGGGGTCGGGGAGACCCAGTACTTC. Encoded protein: CASSLGQGVGETQYF.

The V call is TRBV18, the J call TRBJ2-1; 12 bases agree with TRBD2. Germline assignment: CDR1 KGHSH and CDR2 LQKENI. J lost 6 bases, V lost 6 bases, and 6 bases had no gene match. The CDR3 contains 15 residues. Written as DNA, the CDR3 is TGTGCCAGCTCGCCTAGCGGGGGGGCTCTCAATGAGCAGTTCTTC. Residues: CASSPSGGALNEQFF.

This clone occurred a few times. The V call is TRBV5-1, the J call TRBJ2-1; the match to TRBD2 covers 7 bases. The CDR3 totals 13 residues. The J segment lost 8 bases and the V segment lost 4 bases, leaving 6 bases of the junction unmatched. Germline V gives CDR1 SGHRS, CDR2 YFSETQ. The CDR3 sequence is CASSGGLPDEQFF. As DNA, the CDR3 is TGCGCCAGCAGCGGGGGACTACCGGATGAGCAGTTCTTC.

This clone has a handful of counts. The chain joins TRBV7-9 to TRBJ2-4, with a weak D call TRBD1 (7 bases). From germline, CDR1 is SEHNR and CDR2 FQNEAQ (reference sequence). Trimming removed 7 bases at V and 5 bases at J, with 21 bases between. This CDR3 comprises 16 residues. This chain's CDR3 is CASTPGQGGGENIQYF. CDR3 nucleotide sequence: TGTGCCAGCACCCCGGGGCAGGGGGGAGGAGAAAACATTCAGTACTTC.

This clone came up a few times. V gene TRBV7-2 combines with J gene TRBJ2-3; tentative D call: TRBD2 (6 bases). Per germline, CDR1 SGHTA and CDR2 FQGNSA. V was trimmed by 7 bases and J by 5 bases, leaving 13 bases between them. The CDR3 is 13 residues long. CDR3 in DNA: TGTGCCAGCACCACCGGGGGACGAGATACGCAGTATTTT. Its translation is CASTTGGRDTQYF.

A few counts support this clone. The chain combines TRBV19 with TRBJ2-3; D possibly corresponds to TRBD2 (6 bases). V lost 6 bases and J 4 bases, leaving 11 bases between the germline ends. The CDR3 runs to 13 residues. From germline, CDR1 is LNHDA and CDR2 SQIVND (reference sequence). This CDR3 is CASRRDSADTQYF. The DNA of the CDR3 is TGTGCCAGTAGAAGGGACTCCGCAGATACGCAGTATTTT.

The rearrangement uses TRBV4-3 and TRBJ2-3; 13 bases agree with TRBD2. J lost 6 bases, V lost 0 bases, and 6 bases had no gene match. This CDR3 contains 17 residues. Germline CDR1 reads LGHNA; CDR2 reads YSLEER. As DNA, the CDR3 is TGCGCCAGCAGCCAAGATCCACTAGCGGGGGGGGCGGATACGCAGTATTTT. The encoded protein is CASSQDPLAGGADTQYF.

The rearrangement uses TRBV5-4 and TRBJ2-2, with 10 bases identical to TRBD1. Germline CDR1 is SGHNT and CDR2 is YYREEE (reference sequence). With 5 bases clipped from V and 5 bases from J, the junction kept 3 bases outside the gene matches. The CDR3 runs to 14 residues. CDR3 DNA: TGTGCCAGCAGTCGGACAGGGGGTACCGGGGAGCTGTTTTTT. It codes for CASSRTGGTGELFF.

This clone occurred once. The CDR3 here is CASSPGLGPDTQYF. The DNA of the CDR3 is TGTGCCAGCTCACCGGGACTAGGACCAGATACGCAGTATTTT. The genes are TRBV18 and TRBJ2-3, with 8 bases fitting TRBD2. The V segment lost 3 bases and the J segment 4 bases; nucleotides outside the gene matches: 3. Germline CDR1 and CDR2: KGHSH and LQKENI. This CDR3 is 14 amino acids long.

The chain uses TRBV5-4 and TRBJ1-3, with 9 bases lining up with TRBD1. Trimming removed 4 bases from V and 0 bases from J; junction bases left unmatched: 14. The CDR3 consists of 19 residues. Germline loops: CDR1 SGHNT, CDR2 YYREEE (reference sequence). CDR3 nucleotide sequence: TGTGCCAGCAGCGCGAGGGACAGGGCAGATGTTCTCTCTGGAAACACCATATATTTT. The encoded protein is CASSARDRADVLSGNTIYF.

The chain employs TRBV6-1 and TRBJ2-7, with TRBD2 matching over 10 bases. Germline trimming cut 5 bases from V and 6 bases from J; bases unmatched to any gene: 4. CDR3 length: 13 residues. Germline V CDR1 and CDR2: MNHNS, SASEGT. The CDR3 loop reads CASSLAGEGEQYF. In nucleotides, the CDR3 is TGTGCCAGCAGTCTAGCGGGAGAAGGCGAGCAGTACTTC.

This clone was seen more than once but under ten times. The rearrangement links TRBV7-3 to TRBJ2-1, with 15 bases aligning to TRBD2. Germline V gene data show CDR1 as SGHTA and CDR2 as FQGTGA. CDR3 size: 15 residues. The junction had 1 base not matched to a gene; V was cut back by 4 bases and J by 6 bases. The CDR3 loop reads CASSWTSGGANEQFF. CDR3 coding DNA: TGTGCCAGCAGCTGGACTAGCGGGGGGGCCAATGAGCAGTTCTTC.

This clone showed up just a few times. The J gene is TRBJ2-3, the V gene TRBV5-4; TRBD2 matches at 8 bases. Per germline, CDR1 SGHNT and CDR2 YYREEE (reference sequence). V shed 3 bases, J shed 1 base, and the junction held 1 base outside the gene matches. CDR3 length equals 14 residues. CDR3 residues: CASSSTSGTDTQYF. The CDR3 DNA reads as TGTGCCAGCAGCTCGACTAGCGGCACAGATACGCAGTATTTT.

DNA for the CDR3: TGTGCCAGCTCACCTTCACAGGTCGACAATGAGCAGTTCTTC. Encoded protein: CASSPSQVDNEQFF. This chain links TRBV18 with TRBJ2-1; D may be TRBD1 (5 bases). Germline V gene data show CDR1 as KGHSH and CDR2 as LQKENI. This CDR3 contains 14 residues. V dropped 3 bases and J dropped 5 bases, with 11 bases sitting between them.

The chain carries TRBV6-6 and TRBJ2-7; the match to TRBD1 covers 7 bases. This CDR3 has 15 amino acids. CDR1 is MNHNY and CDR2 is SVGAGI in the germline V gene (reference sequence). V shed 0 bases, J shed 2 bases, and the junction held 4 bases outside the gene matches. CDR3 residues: CASSYSGTEAYEQYF. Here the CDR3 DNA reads TGTGCCAGCAGTTACTCCGGGACAGAAGCCTACGAGCAGTACTTC.

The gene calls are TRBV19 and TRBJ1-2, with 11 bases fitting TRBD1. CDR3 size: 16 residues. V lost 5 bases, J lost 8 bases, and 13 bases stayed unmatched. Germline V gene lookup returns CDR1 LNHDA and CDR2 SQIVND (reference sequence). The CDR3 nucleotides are TGTGCCAGTAGTCGAACCACCGGGACAGGGGGTTCCGGCTACACCTTC. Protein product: CASSRTTGTGGSGYTF.

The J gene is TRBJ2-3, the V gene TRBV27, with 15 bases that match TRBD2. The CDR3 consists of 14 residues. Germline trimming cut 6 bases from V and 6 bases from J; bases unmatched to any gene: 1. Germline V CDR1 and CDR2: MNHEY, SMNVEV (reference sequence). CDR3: CASRGTSGGDTQYF. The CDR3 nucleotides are TGTGCCAGCAGAGGGACTAGCGGGGGGGATACGCAGTATTTT.

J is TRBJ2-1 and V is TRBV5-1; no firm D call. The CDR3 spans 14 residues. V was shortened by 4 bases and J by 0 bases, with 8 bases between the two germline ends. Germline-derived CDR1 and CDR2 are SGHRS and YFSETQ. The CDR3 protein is CASSPRLSYNEQFF. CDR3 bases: TGCGCCAGCAGCCCCCGACTCTCCTACAATGAGCAGTTCTTC.

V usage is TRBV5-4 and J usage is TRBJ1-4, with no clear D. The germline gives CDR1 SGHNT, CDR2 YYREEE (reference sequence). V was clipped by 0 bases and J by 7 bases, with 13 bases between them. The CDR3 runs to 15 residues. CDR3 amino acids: CASSLGGLEGEKLFF. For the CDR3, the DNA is TGTGCCAGCAGCTTGGGAGGGCTCGAGGGTGAAAAACTGTTTTTT.

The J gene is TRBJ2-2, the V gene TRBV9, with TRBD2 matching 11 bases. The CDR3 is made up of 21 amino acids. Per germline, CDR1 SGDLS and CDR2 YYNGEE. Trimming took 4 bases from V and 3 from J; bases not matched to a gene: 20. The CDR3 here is CASSHSLNSGGASLYTGELFF. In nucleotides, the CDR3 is TGTGCCAGCAGCCATAGCTTGAATAGCGGGGGGGCCAGTCTGTACACCGGGGAGCTGTTTTTT.

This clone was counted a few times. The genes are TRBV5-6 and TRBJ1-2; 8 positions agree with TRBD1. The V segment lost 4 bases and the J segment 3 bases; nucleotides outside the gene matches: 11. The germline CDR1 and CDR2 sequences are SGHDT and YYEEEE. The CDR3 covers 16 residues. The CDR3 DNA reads TGTGCCAGCAGCCGATACCGCTTGACAGGGGACTATGGCTACACCTTC. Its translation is CASSRYRLTGDYGYTF.

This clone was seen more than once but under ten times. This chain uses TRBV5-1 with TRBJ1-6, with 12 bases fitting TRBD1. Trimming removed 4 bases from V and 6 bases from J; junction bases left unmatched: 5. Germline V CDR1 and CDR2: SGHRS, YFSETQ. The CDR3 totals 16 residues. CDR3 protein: CASSPGQGAGNSPLHF. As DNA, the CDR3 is TGCGCCAGCAGCCCGGGACAGGGGGCAGGTAATTCACCCCTCCACTTT.

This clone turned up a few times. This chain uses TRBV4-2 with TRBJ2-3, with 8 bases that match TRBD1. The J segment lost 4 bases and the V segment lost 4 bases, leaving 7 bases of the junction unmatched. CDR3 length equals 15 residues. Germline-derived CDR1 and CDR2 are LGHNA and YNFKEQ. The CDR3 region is CASSLRQGIADTQYF. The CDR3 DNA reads TGTGCCAGCAGCCTTCGACAGGGGATAGCAGATACGCAGTATTTT.